Following are 10 T cell receptor beta chains from one sample sequenced in a study of cytomegalovirus exposure and HLA in healthy donors. Amplification used 60 Vbeta primers and 13 Jbeta primers. TCRdb's table, derived via immunoSEQ multiplex PCR, lists solely in-frame clones and lacks some. The sample comprises about 60,000 clones, roughly 77% of which are singletons, and about 3.3% rests with the top ten. Sequenced material: PBMCs. These receptors were obtained from a woman between 35 and 50 years old in good health and CMV-seropositive.

V and J are TRBV6-1 and TRBJ1-6; 7 bases fit TRBD1. J was trimmed by 5 bases and V by 5 bases; bases with no gene match: 3. This CDR3 region has 14 residues. Germline V lookup: CDR1 MNHNS, CDR2 SASEGT. In DNA, the CDR3 is TGTGCCAGCAGTCCTGGGACAGATAATTCACCCCTCCACTTT. Amino acids: CASSPGTDNSPLHF.

V is TRBV15 and J is TRBJ2-5; 7 bases agree with TRBD1. The junction had 5 bases not matched to a gene; V was cut back by 0 bases and J by 4 bases. This CDR3 has 15 amino acids. Germline loops: CDR1 LNHNV, CDR2 YYDKDF (reference sequence). DNA of the CDR3: TGTGCCACCAGCAGAGATCATGGGACAGTAGAGACCCAGTACTTC. Translated, it gives CATSRDHGTVETQYF.

V gene TRBV6-5 combines with J gene TRBJ2-7; D might be TRBD2 (6 bases). The V end was cut by 2 bases, the J end by 6 bases, with 8 bases between. Germline V gene sequence: CDR1 MNHEY, CDR2 SVGAGI. The CDR3 is 12 residues long. The CDR3 region has the DNA TGTGCCAGCAGTTACCCGGAGGGCGAGCAGTACTTC. Encoded protein: CASSYPEGEQYF.

V and J are TRBV6-5 and TRBJ2-5; D uncertain. Germline-derived CDR1 and CDR2 are MNHEY and SVGAGI. V lost 2 bases and J lost 2, with 6 bases in between. The CDR3 spans 13 residues. CDR3: CASSYQDQETQYF. The CDR3 DNA is TGTGCCAGCAGTTACCAGGATCAAGAGACCCAGTACTTC.

The chain couples TRBV27 to TRBJ1-5; D ambiguous. The CDR3 totals 13 residues. Trimming stripped 2 bases from V and 7 bases from J, with 9 bases between. Germline CDR1 and CDR2: MNHEY and SMNVEV (reference sequence). The CDR3 spells CASSLTVWQPQHF. CDR3 bases: TGTGCCAGCAGTTTAACTGTTTGGCAGCCCCAGCATTTT.

This sequence joins TRBV6-1 and TRBJ1-3; no firm D call. The germline CDR1 and CDR2 sequences are MNHNS and SASEGT. V was pared by 5 bases and J by 5 bases, with 10 bases between. The CDR3 totals 13 residues. In DNA, the CDR3 is TGTGCCAGCAGTTTACTTAACCGAAACACCATATATTTT. This gives the protein CASSLLNRNTIYF.

The gene calls are TRBV2 and TRBJ2-6, with unresolved D. Trimming cost V 3 bases and J 3 bases, with 3 bases left between them. The CDR3 spans 13 residues. Germline CDR1 SNHLY, CDR2 FYNNEI. The CDR3 region is CASSDRGANVLTF. The DNA for the CDR3 is TGTGCCAGCAGTGACCGTGGGGCCAACGTCCTGACTTTC.

This clone was counted only a few times. The chain links TRBV19 to TRBJ2-7, with 7 bases fitting TRBD1. Unmatched junction bases numbered 7, after V lost 6 bases and J lost 2 bases. The CDR3 sequence is 14 residues long. Germline CDR1 reads LNHDA; CDR2 reads SQIVND (reference sequence). The CDR3 loop is CASSLTGVPYEQYF. The CDR3 nucleotides read TGTGCCAGTAGCCTAACAGGGGTTCCCTACGAGCAGTACTTC. Variable domain in full (rest from reference TRBV19 and TRBJ2-7): DGGITQSPKYLFRKEGQNVTLSCEQNLNHDAMYWYRQDPGQGLRLIYYSQIVNDFQKGDIAEGYSVSREKKESFPLTVTSAQKNPTAFYLCASSLTGVPYEQYFGPGTRLTVT.

This chain joins TRBV2 and TRBJ2-7, with D perhaps TRBD2 (5 bases). The CDR3 is 12 amino acids. V was clipped by 5 bases and J by 3 bases, with 8 bases between them. CDR1 and CDR2 from the germline V gene are SNHLY and FYNNEI. CDR3 residues: CASSSGIYEQYF. The CDR3 nucleotides read TGTGCCAGCAGTTCGGGGATCTACGAGCAGTACTTC.

The chain uses TRBV4-1 and TRBJ2-5; 7 bases fit TRBD2. Trimming removed 4 bases from V and 5 bases from J; junction bases left unmatched: 13. This CDR3 is 16 amino acids long. Per germline, CDR1 MGHRA and CDR2 YSYEKL. Here the CDR3 DNA reads TGCGCCAGCAGCCCTGGCTGGGGGGGAGGACGGGAGACCCAGTACTTC. Translating it yields CASSPGWGGGRETQYF.